This T cell receptor (beta chain) was sequenced in a study of shared clonotypes between healthy human individuals. Study-wide context: Samples came from two female and a few male donors aged 18 to 49. Study-level results: Generation probability values for non-shared clonotypes were lower than those for clonotypes shared by all four donors.

This clone has only one observation. Its antigen is unknown. Trimming at V came to 7 bases and at J to 1 base, leaving 6 bases not matched to a gene. This CDR3 has 14 amino acids. The germline CDR1 and CDR2 sequences are MDHEN and SYDVKM. In the naive CD8 group, cells lacked CD45RO and were positively selected for CCR7, so terminally differentiated effector memory CD45RA+ cells were left out. How the authors handled the data: Filtering was not the same, since immunoSEQ gave junction-only sequences without quality scores. Only in-frame clones appear in the TCRdb table, and some are missing; sequencing was by immunoSEQ multiplex PCR. V and J calls and clone size follow that table, whereas D and trimming were derived from the DNA. The sample carries about 1,900,000 clones, just under 95% recorded once.

This receptor was identified in a man aged 18 to 29 in good health. V is TRBV28 and J is TRBJ2-7; 8 bases fit TRBD1. Input material: naive CD8+ T cells sorted from blood. The CDR3 DNA reads TGTGCCAGCACCTTCAGGGGGCCATCCTACGAGCAGTACTTC. Protein: CASTFRGPSYEQYF.